The sequence of this T cell receptor beta chain was determined in a study of CD8 T cells in Susac syndrome (dated by TCRdb to the late 2010s). About the full investigation: Whether CD8+ T cell activation and differentiation in Susac syndrome was antigen driven was tested using repertoire sequencing. What the study reported, not specific to this receptor: The number of individuals in the TCR sequencing and HLA analysis was acknowledged as relatively small.

The germline V gene provides CDR1 SGHRS and CDR2 YFSETQ. CDR3 length: 14 amino acids, cysteine to phenylalanine. Only CDR3 DNA is held: 42 bases, read in frame from base 1. Compared with germline, V lacks 5 bases and J lacks 2 bases; bases without a gene match: 7. Peripheral blood CD8+ and CD4+ T cells from healthy donors, Susac syndrome patients and multiple sclerosis patients were profiled using high-throughput TCR beta sequencing. The multiple sclerosis controls were treatment-naive patients whose relapsing-remitting disease, either stable or active, fulfilled the revised McDonald criteria. Bulk CD8+ and CD4+ T cells were purified by magnetic negative isolation, while CD8+ TEMRA cells were enriched using FACS. Blood was drawn into EDTA tubes, processed within 24 hours, and PBMCs were isolated by density gradient centrifugation. PBMCs intended for TCR sequencing were cryopreserved in liquid nitrogen and thawed later in a water bath at 37 degrees C. The sorted or isolated CD4+, CD8+ and CD8+ TEMRA cells reached a purity of at least 90%.

RNA was extracted using the RNeasy kit, and about 0.5 to 1 ug of the RNA was reverse transcribed with random hexamers. The immunoSEQ multiplex PCR assay, covering 54 Vbeta and 13 Jbeta segments, was used to amplify TCR beta CDR3 regions. To correct PCR amplification bias, a synthetic template baseline was used for both primer optimization and computational correction. As for the authors' bioinformatics: Reads were annotated to V, D and J genes according to IMGT and were analyzed with immunoSEQ Analyzer, with only productive sequences retained. Clonality was calculated as one minus the Shannon entropy normalized by log2 of the number of productive unique sequences. Public and private clones were assessed among the 100 most prevalent clones of each patient and control. Clones were defined as Susac-specific if absent from the healthy and MS cohorts, from 900 to 1,300 published viral clones and from other ImmuneACCESS disease sequences. TCRdb trimmed the raw reads at Q25, called clones with MiXCR and kept productive beta chains. Identical CDR3 proteins give one entry, which carries the most common genes and DNA. None of the V and J calls come from the authors' own analysis; TCRdb made them. The sample contains 300,000 to 350,000 distinct CDR3 sequences, roughly 94% of them found a single time. In total, the top ten clones hold approximately 0.065% of the sample.

On this clonotype: No cognate antigen has been identified for it. Within one base of it there is no much larger clone, and no base qualities were kept.

The source is a human donor with multiple sclerosis. The chain is encoded by TRBV5-1 joined to TRBJ2-7; TRBD1 lines up with 7 middle nucleotides. Sequencing was performed on CD4+ T cells from PBMCs. The DNA sequence is as follows: TGCGCCAGCAGGACCGGGACAGCAACCTACGAGCAGTACTTC. It translates to CASRTGTATYEQYF.